The rows below give T cell receptor beta chains drawn from one sample of a study of blood T cell repertoires in COVID-19. Sequencing used immunoSEQ multiplex PCR; TCRdb keeps in-frame clones, though not all of them. The table shows hundreds of thousands of clones, with roughly 85% occurring only once. Specimen: peripheral blood. The receptors were sampled from a human donor in a cohort sampled during active COVID-19. The CDR3 runs from the conserved cysteine through the conserved F or W. D genes are given only for firm matches. Size values are once, few and many counts, or a class for expanded clones, and some rows have none.

>NA|TRBJ2-7|TRBD2|TRBV7-8
TGTGCCAGCAGCTTAGGGTTTCCAGCGGGGGGGTACGAGCAGTACTTC
CASSLGFPAGGYEQYF
>NA|TRBJ2-7|TRBD1|TRBV6-2/TRBV6-3
TGTGCCAGCAGTCTTCGTCTAACAGGGGACTACGAGCAGTACTTC
CASSLRLTGDYEQYF
>NA|TRBJ2-7|TRBD1|TRBV9
TGTGCCAGCAGCGGGGACAGGTCTGGGTACGAGCAGTACTTC
CASSGDRSGYEQYF
>NA|TRBJ1-1|NA|TRBV5-4
TGTGCCAGCAGCTCAGGGTACACTGAAGCTTTCTTT
CASSSGYTEAFF
>NA|TRBJ1-2|NA|TRBV11-2
TGTGCCAGCAGTCACAGGGACTATGGCTACACCTTC
CASSHRDYGYTF
>once|TRBJ1-4|TRBD1|TRBV15
TGTGCCACCAGCACGCGGACAGGGGGCGAAGAAAAACTGTTTTTT
CATSTRTGGEEKLFF
>NA|TRBJ1-2|TRBD1|TRBV5-1
TGCGCCAGCAGCGAAAGGACAGGGTACGATGGCTACACCTTC
CASSERTGYDGYTF
>NA|TRBJ2-7|TRBD2|TRBV10-3
TGTGCCATCAGTTTGGTAGCGGGGGGGCAAACCTACGAGCAGTACTTC
CAISLVAGGQTYEQYF
>NA|TRBJ2-5|TRBD1|TRBV23-1
TGCGCCAGCAGTTTACCGGGACAGGGTCAAGAGACCCAGTACTTC
CASSLPGQGQETQYF
>NA|TRBJ1-4|NA|TRBV7-9
TGTGCCAGCAGCTTCCGCACGACAGCGAATAATGAAAAACTGTTTTTT
CASSFRTTANNEKLFF
>many|TRBJ2-2|NA|TRBV18
TGTGCCAGCTCAATAACTAGTTCCGCCGGGGAGCTGTTTTTT
CASSITSSAGELFF
>NA|TRBJ2-7|TRBD2|TRBV5-1
TGCGCCAGCAGCTCGGAGCGGGGGGGCCTCTACGAGCAGTACTTC
CASSSERGGLYEQYF
>NA|TRBJ1-5|NA|TRBV10-1
TGCGCCAGCAGTGAGTACGGGGGATTACTAGGGGGCAATCAGCCCCAGCATTTT
CASSEYGGLLGGNQPQHF
>NA|TRBJ1-1|NA|TRBV2
TGTGCCAGCAGCTGGACAATGGAAGCTTTCTTT
CASSWTMEAFF
>NA|TRBJ1-1|NA|TRBV2
TGTGCCAGCACCAGGGGACAAGTGAACACTGAAGCTTTCTTT
CASTRGQVNTEAFF